These T cell receptor beta chains were read from a single sample in a study of T-cell memory formation after mild COVID-19. MiXCR, run by TCRdb on the 5' RACE reads, gives a single entry per CDR3 protein. The profile shows under 450,000 distinct CDR3 sequences, around 14% of them singletons. The sequenced sample consisted of PBMCs or a T cell subset sorted from them (not recorded which). The origin of the receptors is a man aged 18 to 30 who had mild COVID-19 (a few samples of this study predate the infection). Cell type and time point are not known. Both conserved end residues are part of each CDR3. A D gene is named only where the DNA matches it firmly. Not every row has a clone size; where given, it reads once, few, many or a size class.

size: .; V: TRBV5-1; D: .; J: TRBJ2-5; DNA: TGCGCCAGCAGCTTGGTACCTTGGCAAGAGACCCAGTACTTC; CDR3: CASSLVPWQETQYF
size: few; V: TRBV5-1; D: .; J: TRBJ2-5; DNA: TGCGCCAGCAATAGGGACCTCCAAGAGACCCAGTACTTC; CDR3: CASNRDLQETQYF
size: .; V: TRBV18; D: .; J: TRBJ1-6; DNA: TGTGCCAGCTCACCGCGATCAAGGGGTTATAATTCACCCCTCCACTTT; CDR3: CASSPRSRGYNSPLHF
size: few; V: TRBV6-5; D: .; J: TRBJ2-6; DNA: TGTGCCAGCAGGAAGTCCTCTGGGGCCAACGTCCTGACTTTC; CDR3: CASRKSSGANVLTF
size: .; V: TRBV9; D: TRBD1; J: TRBJ2-7; DNA: TGTGCCAGCAGCATTCAGGGGGACTACGAGCAGTACTTC; CDR3: CASSIQGDYEQYF
size: few; V: TRBV6-5; D: TRBD1; J: TRBJ1-5; DNA: TGTGCCAGCAGTTCTTTATACAGGGGCTCGACGCAGCCCCAGCATTTT; CDR3: CASSSLYRGSTQPQHF
size: few; V: TRBV11-2; D: .; J: TRBJ2-5; DNA: TGTGCCAGCAGCTTAGTTTCGTCCAGCCAAGAGACCCAGTACTTC; CDR3: CASSLVSSSQETQYF
size: .; V: TRBV6-1; D: .; J: TRBJ1-1; DNA: TGTGCCAGCAGTGAAAAGTGGGGCAGCTGGAACACTGAAGCTTTCTTT; CDR3: CASSEKWGSWNTEAFF
size: .; V: TRBV20-1; D: .; J: TRBJ1-1; DNA: TGCAGTGCTCCAAAGGCTTTCTTT; CDR3: CSAPKAFF
size: many; V: TRBV12-3/TRBV12-4; D: .; J: TRBJ2-1; DNA: TGTGCCAGCAGTTTACTACAGTACAATGAGCAGTTCTTC; CDR3: CASSLLQYNEQFF
size: .; V: TRBV5-1; D: .; J: TRBJ1-4; DNA: TGCGCCAGCAGCTTGTTCCCTGGCGCTAATGAAAAACTGTTTTTT; CDR3: CASSLFPGANEKLFF
size: .; V: TRBV18; D: .; J: TRBJ2-5; DNA: TGTGCCAGCTCACCTCTGGGCAGTTTTTCTACGGAGACCCAGTACTTC; CDR3: CASSPLGSFSTETQYF
size: .; V: TRBV5-1; D: TRBD1; J: TRBJ1-1; DNA: TGCGCCAGCAGCGCGTCTCCAAGACAGGGCGGCACTGAAGCTTTCTTT; CDR3: CASSASPRQGGTEAFF
size: few; V: TRBV10-3; D: .; J: TRBJ2-1; DNA: TGTGCCATCAGTGAGTCAGGGGTGCGCAATGAGCAGTTCTTC; CDR3: CAISESGVRNEQFF
size: many; V: TRBV19; D: .; J: TRBJ2-3; DNA: TGTGCCAGTACCAGACTACCGGGAGATACGCAGTATTTT; CDR3: CASTRLPGDTQYF
size: .; V: TRBV2; D: TRBD2; J: TRBJ2-5; DNA: TGTGCCAGCAACCCGGGACTATGGGAGACCCAGTACTTC; CDR3: CASNPGLWETQYF
size: few; V: TRBV6-2/TRBV6-3; D: TRBD1; J: TRBJ1-2; DNA: TGTGCCAGCAGTTACGTGACAGGGCTGCGCTATGGCTACACCTTC; CDR3: CASSYVTGLRYGYTF
size: few; V: TRBV5-1; D: TRBD1; J: TRBJ1-2; DNA: TGCGCCAGCAGCGGCCGACAGGGAAGCTATGGCTACACCTTC; CDR3: CASSGRQGSYGYTF
size: few; V: TRBV24-1; D: TRBD1; J: TRBJ2-5; DNA: TGTGCCACCAGTGATTTGCGGACAGGGGAGACCCAGTACTTC; CDR3: CATSDLRTGETQYF
size: .; V: TRBV20-1; D: .; J: TRBJ2-7; DNA: TGCAGTGCTAGAGAGGGCGGACGAAGCCCCTACGAGCAGTACTTC; CDR3: CSAREGGRSPYEQYF
size: few; V: TRBV10-3; D: .; J: TRBJ1-2; DNA: TGTGCCATCAGTGGAGGAACCCACTATGGCTACACCTTC; CDR3: CAISGGTHYGYTF
size: many; V: TRBV4-1; D: .; J: TRBJ1-1; DNA: TGCGCCAGCAGCCATCCACGGATTCAAATGAACACTGAAGCTTTCTTT; CDR3: CASSHPRIQMNTEAFF
size: .; V: TRBV5-5; D: .; J: TRBJ1-5; DNA: TGTGCCAGCAGCCCCTGGGGGGGTACGGGTCAGCCCCAGCATTTT; CDR3: CASSPWGGTGQPQHF
size: .; V: TRBV24-1; D: .; J: TRBJ2-1; DNA: TGTGCCACCAGTGCTGGGGATTACAATGAGCAGTTCTTC; CDR3: CATSAGDYNEQFF
size: .; V: TRBV29-1; D: .; J: TRBJ2-1; DNA: TGCAGCGTGGCTCCCCGAGCGTTCCAAGACAATGAGCAGTTCTTC; CDR3: CSVAPRAFQDNEQFF
size: many; V: TRBV7-3; D: TRBD1; J: TRBJ2-3; DNA: TGTGCCAGCAGCCCCAGGGACAGGGGTGATACGCAGTATTTT; CDR3: CASSPRDRGDTQYF
size: .; V: TRBV13; D: .; J: TRBJ2-6; DNA: TGTGCCAGCAGCTCGGGTCGGCTCTCTGGGGCCAACGTCCTGACTTTC; CDR3: CASSSGRLSGANVLTF
size: many; V: TRBV4-3; D: TRBD1; J: TRBJ2-2; DNA: TGCGCCAGCAGCCAAGAAAGGGGACAGTTCCTAAACACCGGGGAGCTGTTTTTT; CDR3: CASSQERGQFLNTGELFF
size: .; V: TRBV4-1; D: .; J: TRBJ2-3; DNA: TGCGCCAGCAGCCAAATGGGGGGGCCCGGACGCACAGATACGCAGTATTTT; CDR3: CASSQMGGPGRTDTQYF
size: .; V: TRBV29-1; D: .; J: TRBJ2-1; DNA: TGCAGCGTTGATAGGCTAGGTTACAATGAGCAGTTCTTC; CDR3: CSVDRLGYNEQFF
size: .; V: TRBV24-1; D: .; J: TRBJ2-1; DNA: TGTGCCACCAGTGTAGCGACCGGGTGGAGCGAGCAGTTCTTC; CDR3: CATSVATGWSEQFF
size: .; V: TRBV6-5; D: TRBD1; J: TRBJ1-1; DNA: TGTGCCAGCAGTTACTCGACCACAGGGGACGTGTTTTATGGTGAAGCTTTCTTT; CDR3: CASSYSTTGDVFYGEAFF
size: few; V: TRBV5-1; D: .; J: TRBJ2-5; DNA: TGCGCCAGCAGCTTGAGGGGGAGCGGAGAGACCCAGTACTTC; CDR3: CASSLRGSGETQYF
size: .; V: TRBV5-1; D: .; J: TRBJ2-5; DNA: TGCGCCAGCAGCTCGAGACAGATAGGGGCCGAAGAGACCCAGTACTTC; CDR3: CASSSRQIGAEETQYF
size: few; V: TRBV4-2; D: .; J: TRBJ1-5; DNA: TGTGCCAGCAGCCAAGAAGTGCCCCAGCCCCAGCATTTT; CDR3: CASSQEVPQPQHF
size: .; V: TRBV10-3; D: .; J: TRBJ2-5; DNA: TGTGCCATCAGTGAGTCGTCCAGGGGCGGAGAGACCCAGTACTTC; CDR3: CAISESSRGGETQYF
size: .; V: TRBV10-3; D: .; J: TRBJ1-1; DNA: TGTGCCATCAGCCGTGACACTGAAGCTTTCTTT; CDR3: CAISRDTEAFF
size: .; V: TRBV11-1; D: .; J: TRBJ2-7; DNA: TGTGCCAGCAGCTTAGAAGTCGGATTCTCCTACGAGCAGTACTTC; CDR3: CASSLEVGFSYEQYF
size: few; V: TRBV10-3; D: .; J: TRBJ1-2; DNA: TGTGCCATCAGTGAAGGTGGGGGTCTACCCATTCTCTATGGCTACACCTTC; CDR3: CAISEGGGLPILYGYTF
size: few; V: TRBV23-1; D: TRBD1; J: TRBJ1-4; DNA: TGCGCCAGCGGAACGGGACAGGGGCGGGAAAAACTGTTTTTT; CDR3: CASGTGQGREKLFF
size: few; V: TRBV19; D: .; J: TRBJ2-2; DNA: TGTGCCAGTAGTATAGGGCTACCTAAAACGAACACCGGGGAGCTGTTTTTT; CDR3: CASSIGLPKTNTGELFF
size: many; V: TRBV9; D: .; J: TRBJ2-5; DNA: TGTGCCAGCAGCAGGGAGGCCCAAGAGACCCAGTACTTC; CDR3: CASSREAQETQYF
size: .; V: TRBV20-1; D: TRBD1; J: TRBJ2-7; DNA: TGCAGTGCTAGAGACGGACAGGGATCCGAGCAGTACTTC; CDR3: CSARDGQGSEQYF
size: .; V: TRBV5-1; D: .; J: TRBJ2-3; DNA: TGCGCCAGCAGCTTGGGACCTACGGTGACAGATACGCAGTATTTT; CDR3: CASSLGPTVTDTQYF
size: few; V: TRBV12-3/TRBV12-4; D: .; J: TRBJ1-3; DNA: TGTGCCAGCAGTACCAGGGTAGGGCCTGGAAACACCATATATTTT; CDR3: CASSTRVGPGNTIYF
size: many; V: TRBV14; D: TRBD2; J: TRBJ2-1; DNA: TGTGCCAGCAGCCGCCCGGAGGGTAGCGGGGTTTCGCCCTACAATGAGCAGTTCTTC; CDR3: CASSRPEGSGVSPYNEQFF
size: many; V: TRBV29-1; D: TRBD1; J: TRBJ2-3; DNA: TGCAGCGCCGACTGGGGACAGGCGGATACGCAGTATTTT; CDR3: CSADWGQADTQYF
size: few; V: TRBV19; D: .; J: TRBJ1-1; DNA: TGTGCCAGTAGTAACGACAGGAACACTGAAGCTTTCTTT; CDR3: CASSNDRNTEAFF
size: .; V: TRBV6-1; D: TRBD1; J: TRBJ2-7; DNA: TGTGCCAGCAGTGCAGGGGGCCGTACCTACGAGCAGTACTTC; CDR3: CASSAGGRTYEQYF
size: .; V: TRBV5-4; D: TRBD1; J: TRBJ1-2; DNA: TGTGCCAGCAGCTTGGAGGACAGGGGGGAAGGCTACACCTTC; CDR3: CASSLEDRGEGYTF
size: few; V: TRBV23-1; D: .; J: TRBJ2-7; DNA: TGCGCCAGCAGTCACATCCCGGGGATGAGATACGAGCAGTACTTC; CDR3: CASSHIPGMRYEQYF
size: .; V: TRBV7-2; D: TRBD1; J: TRBJ1-1; DNA: TGTGCCAGCAGCAGAGTCGGGGCAGGGGGCTTGTGGACTGAAGCTTTCTTT; CDR3: CASSRVGAGGLWTEAFF